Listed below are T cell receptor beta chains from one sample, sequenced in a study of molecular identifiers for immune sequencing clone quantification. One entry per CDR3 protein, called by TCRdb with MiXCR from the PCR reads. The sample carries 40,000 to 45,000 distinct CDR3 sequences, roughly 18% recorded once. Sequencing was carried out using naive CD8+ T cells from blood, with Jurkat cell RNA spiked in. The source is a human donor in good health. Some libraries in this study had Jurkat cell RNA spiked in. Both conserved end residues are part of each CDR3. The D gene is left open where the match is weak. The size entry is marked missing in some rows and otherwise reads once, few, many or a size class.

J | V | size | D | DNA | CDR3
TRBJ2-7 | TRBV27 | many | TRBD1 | TGTGCCAGCAGTGTGGGACAGGCATACGAGCAGTACTTC | CASSVGQAYEQYF
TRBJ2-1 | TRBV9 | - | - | TGTGCCAGCCAAGCGTCGGCAGGGGCGCTTCAAGTTGAGCAGTTCTTC | CASQASAGALQVEQFF
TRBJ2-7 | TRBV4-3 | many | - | TGCGCCAGCAGCCCTGAGGGGTCCGGGAGTATCGGCTACGAGCAGTACTTC | CASSPEGSGSIGYEQYF
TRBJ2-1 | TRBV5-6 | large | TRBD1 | TGTGCCAGCAGCCCCACAGGGGTGGATGAGCAGTTCTTC | CASSPTGVDEQFF
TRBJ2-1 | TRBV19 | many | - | TGTGCCAGTAGTATACCCGGGACAAAATACAATGAGCAGTTCTTC | CASSIPGTKYNEQFF
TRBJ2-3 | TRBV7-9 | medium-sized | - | TGTGCCAGCAGCTTAACCGATACGCAGTATTTT | CASSLTDTQYF
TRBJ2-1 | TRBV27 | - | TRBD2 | TGTGCCAGCAGTTTATTTGCGGGACTAGCTGTTGAGCAGTTCTTC | CASSLFAGLAVEQFF
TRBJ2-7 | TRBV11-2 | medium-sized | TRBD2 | TGTGCCAGCAGCTTTGGGACTAGCGGGTTCTACGAGCAGTACTTC | CASSFGTSGFYEQYF
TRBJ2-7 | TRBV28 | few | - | TGTGCCAGCAGTCGGGTTCACGAGCAGTACTTC | CASSRVHEQYF
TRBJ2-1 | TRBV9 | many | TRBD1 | TGTGCCAGCAGCGTAGTCCGACAGGGCAGGATGAATGAGCAGTTCTTC | CASSVVRQGRMNEQFF
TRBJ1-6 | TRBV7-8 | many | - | TGTGCCAGCAGCTTAGCGCTAGGTTTTTATAATTCACCCCTCCACTTT | CASSLALGFYNSPLHF
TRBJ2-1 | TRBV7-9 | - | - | TGTGCCAGCAGTCCCCTAGGAAATTACAATGAGCAGTTCTTC | CASSPLGNYNEQFF
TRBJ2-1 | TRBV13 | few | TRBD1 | TGTGCCAGCAGCCCCGGGACAGGGTATAATGAGCAGTTCTTC | CASSPGTGYNEQFF
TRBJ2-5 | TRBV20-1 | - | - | TGCAGTGCTAGAGCTCAGCAAGAGACCCAGTACTTC | CSARAQQETQYF
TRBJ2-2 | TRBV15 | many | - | TGTGCCACCAGTCCCCTTCCGGACGGGGAGCTGTTTTTT | CATSPLPDGELFF
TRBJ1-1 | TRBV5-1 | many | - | TGCGCCAGCAGACTTGGGTCAGCGACTGAAGCTTTCTTT | CASRLGSATEAFF
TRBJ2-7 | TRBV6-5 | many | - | TGTGCCAGCAACCCGACGGTGAGCTCCTACGAGCAGTACTTC | CASNPTVSSYEQYF
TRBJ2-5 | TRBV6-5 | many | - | TGTGCCAGCAGTTACGAGGGGCGAGAGACCCAGTACTTC | CASSYEGRETQYF
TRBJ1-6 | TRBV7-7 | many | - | TGTGCTAGCAGCCAGGACCGAAATTCACCCCTCCACTTT | CASSQDRNSPLHF
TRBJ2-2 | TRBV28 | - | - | TGTGCCAGCAGCCCGGACGGCCCGATCGGGGAGCTGTTTTTT | CASSPDGPIGELFF
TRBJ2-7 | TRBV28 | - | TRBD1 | TGTGCCAACAGACTAGACAGGGGGCTGGAGCAGTACTTC | CANRLDRGLEQYF
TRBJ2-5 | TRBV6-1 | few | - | TGTGCCAGCAGTTATGGGACCCAGTACTTC | CASSYGTQYF
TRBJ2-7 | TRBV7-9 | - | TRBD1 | TGTGCCAGCAGCGCCCGGGACAGGGAGGACGAGCAGTACTTC | CASSARDREDEQYF
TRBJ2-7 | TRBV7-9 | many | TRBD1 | TGTGCCAGCGGAAAGACAGGGAATCGTGGCGAGCAGTACTTC | CASGKTGNRGEQYF
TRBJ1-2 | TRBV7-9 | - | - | TGTGCCAGCAGCGTTAACTATGGCTACACCTTC | CASSVNYGYTF
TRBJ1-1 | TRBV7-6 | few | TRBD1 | TGTGCCAGCAGCTCCTACGGGACAGGGGACACTGAAGCTTTCTTT | CASSSYGTGDTEAFF
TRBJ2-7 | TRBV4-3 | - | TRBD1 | TGCGCCAGCAGCCAGGTGACAGGGTCCTACGAGCAGTACTTC | CASSQVTGSYEQYF
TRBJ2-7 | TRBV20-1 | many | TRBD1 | TGCAGTGCTAGAGATCGGGACAGCTCCTACGAGCAGTACTTC | CSARDRDSSYEQYF
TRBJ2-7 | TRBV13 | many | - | TGTGCCAGCAGCTTTACGGGTCGTGAGCAGTACTTC | CASSFTGREQYF
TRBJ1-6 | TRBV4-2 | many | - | TGTGCCAGCAGCCAAGATGGTTCAGATTATTCACCCCTCCACTTT | CASSQDGSDYSPLHF
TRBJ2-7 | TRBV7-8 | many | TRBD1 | TGTGCCAGCAGCTTGGGGACAGGGCCCACCTACGAGCAGTACTTC | CASSLGTGPTYEQYF
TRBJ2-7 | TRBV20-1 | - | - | TGCAGTGCCGGCTTGCGGGAAAGCTACGAGCAGTACTTC | CSAGLRESYEQYF
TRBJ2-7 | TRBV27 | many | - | TGTGCCAGCAGTTTAAACCGGGGTGAGCAGTACTTC | CASSLNRGEQYF
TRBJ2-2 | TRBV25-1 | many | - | TGTGCCAGCAGTTTCACCGGGGAGCTGTTTTTT | CASSFTGELFF
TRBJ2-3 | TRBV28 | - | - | TGTGCCAGCAGCCCCGGGTCTGTCGGGGGGCACGGTACGCAGTATTTT | CASSPGSVGGHGTQYF
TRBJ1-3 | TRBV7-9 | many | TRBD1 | TGTGCCAGCGGGGACAGGGGGATTGCTGGAAACACCATATATTTT | CASGDRGIAGNTIYF
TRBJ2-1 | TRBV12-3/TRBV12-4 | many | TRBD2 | TGTGCCAGCAGTTTAGCCGGTAGCGGGAGTTACAATGAGCAGTTCTTC | CASSLAGSGSYNEQFF